This T cell receptor (beta chain) is from a study of OX40 agonist ivuxolimab in advanced cancers. The table came from immunoSEQ multiplex PCR; TCRdb's copy has only in-frame clones and leaves some out. The sample holds 40,000 to 45,000 clones, 70% to 90% seen once. V lost 2 bases and J 3 bases, leaving 20 bases between the germline ends. Germline V lookup: CDR1 LNHDA, CDR2 SQIVND (reference sequence). This CDR3 has 18 amino acids. Sequencing used CD4+ or CD8+ T cells sorted from blood, obtained in a trial of the OX40 agonist ivuxolimab. This clonotype was obtained from an adult with an advanced solid tumor such as melanoma, head and neck, liver or kidney cancer. The chain carries TRBV19 and TRBJ2-4, with D maybe TRBD2 (5 bases). CDR3 loop: CASSIQNYVGAIKNIQYF. Here the CDR3 DNA reads TGTGCCAGTAGTATACAAAACTATGTGGGAGCGATCAAAAACATTCAGTACTTC. The full variable domain, its missing parts supplied by reference TRBV19 and TRBJ2-4, is DGGITQSPKYLFRKEGQNVTLSCEQNLNHDAMYWYRQDPGQGLRLIYYSQIVNDFQKGDIAEGYSVSREKKESFPLTVTSAQKNPTAFYLCASSIQNYVGAIKNIQYFGAGTRLSVL.